These 25 T cell receptor beta chains share one sample of origin, sequenced in a study of shared clonotypes between healthy human individuals. Profiling relied on immunoSEQ multiplex PCR, and the TCRdb table lists in-frame clones only, not all of them. The table lists 2 million to 2.5 million clones, roughly 92% of them singletons. Material: naive CD4+ T cells from PBMCs. The subset is: CD45RA+ positively selected. All receptors come from a man aged 18 to 29 in good health. Some clones in this sample may be carry-over from other donors' samples.

The CDR3 coding sequence is TGCGCCAGCAGCCAAGATTACAAACTCGGGGGGTTGGTTGGCTACACCTTC. Its protein product is CASSQDYKLGGLVGYTF. The chain couples TRBV4-3 to TRBJ1-2, with D maybe TRBD1 (5 bases). CDR1 is LGHNA, CDR2 YSLEER, per germline. The CDR3 is 17 residues long. V gave up 0 bases and J gave up 7 bases, with 21 bases separating them.

A note on this clone: At one end, the junction sequence differs from germline, possibly due to a read error. The rearrangement uses TRBV7-2 and TRBJ2-4; D may be TRBD2 (6 bases). The CDR3 has 10 residues. The germline V gene encodes CDR1 SGHTA and CDR2 FQGNSA. CDR3 sequence: CASSWGEGGF. DNA of the CDR3: TGTGCCAGCAGCTGGGGGGAAGGCGGGTTC. The whole variable domain, remainder taken from reference TRBV7-2 and TRBJ2-4, is GAGVSQSPSNKVTEKGKDVELRCDPISGHTALYWYRQSLGQGLEFLIYFQGNSAPDKSGLPSDRFSAERTGGSVSTLTIQRTQQEDSAVYLCASSWGEGGFGAGTRLSVL.

In nucleotides, the CDR3 is TGTGCCAGCAGTTTGGGAGTCAGCACAGATACGCAGTATTTT. This encodes CASSLGVSTDTQYF. The V and J genes are TRBV28 and TRBJ2-3, with D possibly TRBD2 on 5 matching bases. Germline lookup yields CDR1 MDHEN and CDR2 SYDVKM. Trimming removed 3 bases from V and 0 bases from J, with 7 bases in between. The CDR3 is made up of 14 amino acids.

The chain has TRBV29-1 and TRBJ2-7; D possibly uses TRBD1 or TRBD2 (6 bases each). The germline V and J ends were trimmed by 7 bases and 0 bases, with 13 bases remaining between them. The CDR3 runs to 13 residues. Looked up from germline, CDR1 is SQVTM and CDR2 is ANQGSEA. CDR3 in amino acids: CSAYRDFSYEQYF. DNA for the CDR3: TGCAGCGCCTACAGGGACTTCTCCTACGAGCAGTACTTC.

The rearrangement links TRBV5-4 to TRBJ2-7, with 8 positions matching TRBD1. J was trimmed by 2 bases and V by 4 bases; bases with no gene match: 5. The CDR3 is made up of 14 amino acids. In germline, CDR1 is SGHNT, CDR2 YYREEE (reference sequence). CDR3 loop: CASSLQGVTYEQYF. The CDR3 DNA sequence: TGTGCCAGCAGCCTACAGGGGGTAACCTACGAGCAGTACTTC.

The chain joins TRBV9 to TRBJ2-3; tentative D call: TRBD2 (5 bases). Germline assignment: CDR1 SGDLS and CDR2 YYNGEE. Trimming stripped 6 bases from V and 0 bases from J, with 11 bases between. The CDR3 spans 14 residues. The CDR3 DNA sequence: TGTGCCAGCAAGAGCGGAACTAGCACAGATACGCAGTATTTT. Its translation: CASKSGTSTDTQYF.

Concerning this clone itself: This CDR3 is also generated by other DNA sequences in the sample. CDR3 protein: CASSYRGGETQYF. DNA for the CDR3: TGTGCCAGCAGTTACAGGGGAGGGGAGACCCAGTACTTC. The V gene is TRBV6-5, the J gene TRBJ2-5, with 7 bases fitting TRBD2. Trimming removed 2 bases from V and 5 bases from J; junction bases left unmatched: 2. Germline lookup yields CDR1 MNHEY and CDR2 SVGAGI. The CDR3 spans 13 residues.

J is TRBJ2-4 and V is TRBV9; possible D gene TRBD1, 6 bases. CDR1 and CDR2 from the germline V gene are SGDLS and YYNGEE. The CDR3 has 13 residues. Trimming removed 1 base from V and 7 bases from J, with 9 bases in between. The CDR3 region has the DNA TGTGCCAGCAGCGTATCGGACAGTAACATTCAGTACTTC. It translates to CASSVSDSNIQYF.

V usage is TRBV15 and J usage is TRBJ2-7, with 7 bases lining up with TRBD2. The CDR3 is 19 amino acids. CDR1 is LNHNV and CDR2 is YYDKDF in the germline V gene (reference sequence). The J segment lost 2 bases and the V segment lost 0 bases, leaving 16 bases of the junction unmatched. The CDR3 sequence is CATSREIGRAALGPYEQYF. In DNA form, the CDR3 reads TGTGCCACCAGCAGAGAGATTGGGAGGGCGGCCCTCGGGCCCTACGAGCAGTACTTC.

Regarding this clone: This sample also contains other DNA sequences that code for the same CDR3. The chain employs TRBV28 and TRBJ2-2; TRBD2 aligns across 7 bases. J lost 0 bases, V lost 9 bases, and 7 bases had no gene match. This CDR3 spans 15 amino acids. CDR1 and CDR2 from the germline V gene are MDHEN and SYDVKM. In nucleotides, the CDR3 is TGTGCCAGTTCCCCTGGGGGGGCGAACACCGGGGAGCTGTTTTTT. This gives the protein CASSPGGANTGELFF.

This rearrangement joins TRBV25-1 to TRBJ1-5, with D possibly being TRBD1 (5 bases). Deletions cut 4 bases from V and 4 bases from J, with 11 bases between. The germline V gene encodes CDR1 MGHDK and CDR2 SYGVNS. The CDR3 is 14 residues long. CDR3 DNA sequence: TGTGCCAGCAGTGGGCAGGGAAGAAATCAGCCCCAGCATTTT. It encodes CASSGQGRNQPQHF.

V is TRBV10-3 and J is TRBJ1-5, with 8 bases aligning to TRBD1. The V gene end was trimmed by 6 bases and the J gene end by 3 bases; junction bases not matched to a gene: 7. CDR1 is ENHRY, CDR2 SYGVKD, per germline. The CDR3 runs to 15 residues. CDR3 nucleotide sequence: TGTGCCATCAGAGATACAGGGGGAGTCAATCAGCCCCAGCATTTT. It translates to CAIRDTGGVNQPQHF.

J is TRBJ1-1 and V is TRBV19; D call uncertain. V was clipped by 5 bases and J by 0 bases, with 13 bases between them. This CDR3 contains 15 residues. Germline lookup yields CDR1 LNHDA and CDR2 SQIVND (reference sequence). CDR3 residues: CASSLFGAVNTEAFF. The CDR3 nucleotides are TGTGCCAGTAGTCTGTTTGGCGCTGTGAACACTGAAGCTTTCTTT.

The rearrangement links TRBV5-1 to TRBJ2-7, with D uncertain. This CDR3 is 15 amino acids long. V lost 2 bases, J lost 2 bases, and 14 bases lay in between. CDR1 SGHRS and CDR2 YFSETQ come from the germline V gene. The CDR3 region is CASSLNPTVTYEQYF. CDR3 nucleotides: TGCGCCAGCAGCTTAAACCCGACCGTAACCTACGAGCAGTACTTC.

J is TRBJ2-3 and V is TRBV5-1; 12 bases map to TRBD2. Germline V gene lookup returns CDR1 SGHRS and CDR2 YFSETQ. Germline trimming cut 1 base from V and 0 bases from J; bases unmatched to any gene: 3. This CDR3 is built from 17 residues. CDR3 coding DNA: TGCGCCAGCAGCTTGCCCGGGACTAGCGGGAGCACAGATACGCAGTATTTT. Translated, it gives CASSLPGTSGSTDTQYF.

This clone turned up a few times. The CDR3 nucleotides are TGTGCCAGCAGCTCACAGGGGGATCAGCCCCAGCATTTT. Translation gives CASSSQGDQPQHF. This sequence joins TRBV11-2 and TRBJ1-5; 8 nucleotides line up with TRBD1. The CDR3 has 13 residues. With V trimmed by 4 bases and J by 5 bases, 1 base remained unmatched. Germline CDR1 and CDR2: SGHAT and FQNNGV.

Regarding this clone: The same CDR3 arises from other DNA sequences in this sample as well. This sequence joins TRBV29-1 and TRBJ2-7; 10 nucleotides match TRBD2. Per the germline V gene, CDR1 is SQVTM and CDR2 is ANQGSEA. This CDR3 region has 14 residues. V was pared by 4 bases and J by 3 bases, with 6 bases of the junction left unmatched. The CDR3 DNA reads TGCAGCGTTGCTGGGCTAGCGGGAGTCTACGAGCAGTACTTC. Residues: CSVAGLAGVYEQYF.

V usage is TRBV5-1 and J usage is TRBJ2-7, with D possibly matching TRBD2 (5 bases). Germline values: CDR1 SGHRS, CDR2 YFSETQ. The CDR3 length is 14 residues. V gave up 5 bases and J gave up 1 base, with 13 bases separating them. The CDR3 nucleotides are TGCGCCAGCAGTCGCCCCGGGGTATCCTACGAGCAGTACTTC. Translated, it gives CASSRPGVSYEQYF.

This chain joins TRBV7-9 and TRBJ1-4, with TRBD1 identical over 10 bases. CDR1 SEHNR and CDR2 FQNEAQ come from the germline V gene (reference sequence). After removal of 4 bases from V and 6 bases from J, the junction contained 2 bases not matched to a gene. CDR3 length equals 14 residues. The chain's CDR3 is CASSYGTGDEKLFF. Here the CDR3 DNA reads TGTGCCAGCAGCTACGGGACAGGGGATGAAAAACTGTTTTTT.

The chain links TRBV6-5 to TRBJ1-4; no definite D call. The CDR3 loop spans 12 amino acids. From germline, CDR1 is MNHEY and CDR2 SVGAGI. Trimming stripped 1 base from V and 11 bases from J, with 8 bases between. CDR3 protein: CASSYYSQKLFF. The CDR3 nucleotides are TGTGCCAGCAGTTACTATAGCCAGAAACTGTTTTTT.

This chain joins TRBV7-3 and TRBJ2-2; 8 bases agree with TRBD2. CDR1 and CDR2 (germline): SGHTA, FQGTGA. V trimming: 5 bases; J trimming: 7 bases; junction bases outside the gene matches: 15. This CDR3 is built from 17 residues. CDR3 bases: TGTGCCAGCAGCCTCCGAGGCGGGGGGCTTGGTGGCGGGGAGCTGTTTTTT. It translates to CASSLRGGGLGGGELFF.

V and J are TRBV7-3 and TRBJ2-3; D is ambiguous. Trimming stripped 2 bases from V and 6 bases from J, with 18 bases between. CDR1 and CDR2 (germline): SGHTA, FQGTGA. The CDR3 consists of 16 residues. The CDR3 DNA sequence: TGTGCCAGCAGCTTAGCCGGACCCCAGGAATGGGATACGCAGTATTTT. Its protein is CASSLAGPQEWDTQYF.

The chain's CDR3 is CASSLPSTGELFF. CDR3 DNA sequence: TGTGCCAGCAGCTTGCCTAGCACCGGGGAGCTGTTTTTT. V gene TRBV5-4 combines with J gene TRBJ2-2; D is undetermined. The CDR3 loop spans 13 amino acids. Trimming removed 1 base from V and 4 bases from J, with 5 bases in between. CDR1 SGHNT and CDR2 YYREEE come from the germline V gene (reference sequence).

This chain uses TRBV6-1 with TRBJ2-7, with TRBD2 matching 8 bases. The CDR3 is made up of 15 amino acids. V lost 7 bases to trimming and J lost 0 bases; unmatched junction nucleotides: 8. Per the germline V gene, CDR1 is MNHNS and CDR2 is SASEGT. As DNA, the CDR3 is TGTGCCAGCATGAGAACCGGGGGGGGCTCCTACGAGCAGTACTTC. Its protein is CASMRTGGGSYEQYF.

The rearrangement uses TRBV10-1 and TRBJ2-1, with 7 bases identical to TRBD2. The J segment lost 3 bases and the V segment lost 10 bases, leaving 9 bases of the junction unmatched. Per germline, CDR1 WNHNN and CDR2 SYGVQD (reference sequence). This CDR3 is built from 14 residues. Here the CDR3 reads CANPEAGFYNEQFF. In DNA form, the CDR3 reads TGCGCCAACCCTGAAGCGGGGTTCTACAATGAGCAGTTCTTC.